This T cell receptor beta chain was sequenced for a study of blood T cell repertoires in COVID-19. Recruitment covered 20 to 25 US areas and drew participants whose ages spanned about 18 to 90 years. Cohorts were determined from participant-reported clinical history. As handled by the study authors: Estimation of nucleated cell counts relied on the amplification of reference gene primers. Some clones are missing from TCRdb's copy, which holds only in-frame ones; the method was immunoSEQ multiplex PCR. The D gene and trimming were derived from the DNA, and the V and J assignments and clone size from that table. The sample includes a few hundred thousand clones, nearly 90% of them seen just once. V shed 4 bases and J shed 2 bases, with 6 bases lying between them. Germline V gene sequence: CDR1 LGHDT, CDR2 YNNKEL (reference sequence). This CDR3 contains 14 residues.

The origin of this receptor is a woman aged 50 to 65 who had been exposed to COVID-19. The chain uses TRBV3-1 (or the pseudogene TRBV3-2) and TRBJ2-6; D not certain. Source material: PBMCs or T cells enriched from blood (not recorded which). The CDR3, as DNA: TGTGCCAGCAGCCTACTTGCTGGGGCCAACGTCCTGACTTTC. This sequence encodes CASSLLAGANVLTF.